One sample yielded the 14 T cell receptor beta chains listed below, sequenced in a study of blood T cell repertoires in COVID-19. Clones were sequenced by immunoSEQ multiplex PCR, and TCRdb holds only the in-frame ones, with some missing. The sample lists some 69,000 clones; approximately 83% were seen once. Sequencing was performed on peripheral blood. The receptors originated from a man at least 80 years old with active or convalescent COVID-19.

The chain joins TRBV2 to TRBJ1-1; the match to TRBD1 covers 7 bases. This CDR3 region has 12 residues. Germline-derived CDR1 and CDR2 are SNHLY and FYNNEI. The V and J ends lost 10 bases and 1 base, in that order; junction bases with no gene match: 3. The CDR3 protein is CATTGWNTEAFF. In DNA, the CDR3 is TGTGCCACGACAGGGTGGAACACTGAAGCTTTCTTT.

The CDR3 DNA reads as TGTGCCATCAGACAGGGATCCACAGATACGCAGTATTTT. It specifies CAIRQGSTDTQYF. The chain links TRBV10-3 to TRBJ2-3; a possible D gene is TRBD1 (6 bases). CDR1 and CDR2 (germline): ENHRY, SYGVKD. V was pared by 6 bases and J by 2 bases, with 9 bases between. The CDR3 runs 13 residues.

The CDR3: CASSQGARADTQYF. In DNA, the CDR3 is TGCGCCAGCAGCCAAGGGGCGAGGGCAGATACGCAGTATTTT. V is TRBV4-1 and J is TRBJ2-3, with D possibly matching TRBD2 (5 bases). The V gene lost 1 base and the J gene lost 4 bases, with 9 bases spanning the gap. Germline values: CDR1 MGHRA, CDR2 YSYEKL. The length of the CDR3 is 14 residues.

As for this clone: The same CDR3 arises from other DNA sequences in this sample as well. This chain links TRBV5-1 with TRBJ2-7, with D maybe TRBD2 (5 bases). The CDR3 is 14 amino acids. Germline CDR1 is SGHRS and CDR2 is YFSETQ. V was cut by 0 bases and J by 1 base, with 8 bases left in between. The CDR3 DNA follows: TGCGCCAGCAGCTTGGAGGACTCTTCCTACGAGCAGTACTTC. As protein: CASSLEDSSYEQYF.

The chain recombines TRBV5-1 with TRBJ2-1, with D possibly being TRBD1 (5 bases). Trimming shortened V by 0 bases and J by 1 base, and 14 bases separated the two germline ends. The CDR3 length is 17 residues. Per the germline V gene, CDR1 is SGHRS and CDR2 is YFSETQ. The CDR3 DNA reads TGCGCCAGCAGCTTGGAAGTAGGGGTCGTTTCCTACAATGAGCAGTTCTTC. Its translation is CASSLEVGVVSYNEQFF.

This clone was counted a few times. This chain joins TRBV5-8 and TRBJ1-1; 11 bases fit TRBD1. With 2 bases clipped from V and 4 bases from J, the junction kept 10 bases outside the gene matches. The CDR3 extends over 17 amino acids. The germline CDR1 and CDR2 sequences are SGHTS and YDEGEE. The CDR3 DNA follows: TGTGCCAGCAGCTTTAGGACAGGGGGCGTTTTCGGCACTGAAGCTTTCTTT. Encoded protein: CASSFRTGGVFGTEAFF.

Comments on this clone: At the DNA level, this CDR3 is encoded by other sequences in the same sample as well. The chain's CDR3 is CASSLAGLNEQFF. DNA of the CDR3: TGCGCCAGCAGCTTGGCCGGTTTGAATGAGCAGTTCTTC. This chain joins TRBV5-1 and TRBJ2-1; D not resolved. Germline V CDR1 and CDR2: SGHRS, YFSETQ. Trimming removed 0 bases at V and 7 bases at J, with 8 bases between. The CDR3 spans 13 residues.

The CDR3 is CASGEDEKLFF. The DNA of the CDR3 is TGTGCCTCTGGGGAGGATGAAAAACTGTTTTTT. The chain joins TRBV30 to TRBJ1-4, with D unresolved. The germline V gene has CDR1 GTSNPN and CDR2 SVGIG (reference sequence). V lost 7 bases and J lost 6, with 9 bases in between. The CDR3 is 11 amino acids.

V gene TRBV27 combines with J gene TRBJ1-5, with no clear D. This CDR3 is built from 15 residues. Germline V gene data show CDR1 as MNHEY and CDR2 as SMNVEV (reference sequence). The V gene lost 8 bases and the J gene lost 1 base, with 15 bases spanning the gap. CDR3 sequence: CASSGGSGSNQPQHF. For the CDR3, the DNA is TGTGCCAGCTCGGGAGGGTCCGGGAGCAATCAGCCCCAGCATTTT.

This clone was picked up a small number of times. This chain connects TRBV5-6 to TRBJ1-5, with D uncertain. This CDR3 comprises 13 residues. The germline V gene encodes CDR1 SGHDT and CDR2 YYEEEE. The V end lost 4 bases, the J end lost 6 bases, and 11 bases lay between the germline ends. CDR3 DNA sequence: TGTGCCAGCAGCATTGACGCGGGTCAGCCCCAGCATTTT. Its protein product is CASSIDAGQPQHF.

The V and J genes are TRBV24-1 and TRBJ2-3, with 9 bases aligning to TRBD2. The trim removed 4 bases at V and 1 base at J, leaving 5 bases unmatched. The CDR3 is made up of 16 amino acids. CDR1 is KGHDR and CDR2 is SFDVKD in the germline V gene. CDR3 sequence: CATSDSRGGGTDTQYF. Here the CDR3 DNA reads TGTGCCACCAGTGACTCGCGGGGGGGCGGCACAGATACGCAGTATTTT.

This chain joins TRBV6-1 and TRBJ2-2; a possible D gene is TRBD1 (5 bases). Trimming took 2 bases from V and 5 from J, leaving 12 bases between them. The V gene's germline CDR1 is MNHNS and CDR2 SASEGT. The CDR3 totals 15 residues. The CDR3 coding sequence is TGTGCCAGCAGTGAATCAGGGTTCGGTACCGGGGAGCTGTTTTTT. This encodes CASSESGFGTGELFF.

This rearrangement joins TRBV6-2 or TRBV6-3 to TRBJ1-1; no definite D call. Trimming removed 4 bases at V and 5 bases at J, with 11 bases between. The CDR3 is made up of 13 amino acids. Germline V gene sequence: CDR1 MNHEY, CDR2 SVGEGT. The CDR3 bases are TGTGCCAGCAGTTTTTCAGTGCGGACTGAAGCTTTCTTT. It is translated as CASSFSVRTEAFF.

The chain couples TRBV7-9 to TRBJ2-6; D call uncertain. The germline V and J ends were trimmed by 1 base and 0 bases, with 7 bases remaining between them. Germline CDR1 is SEHNR and CDR2 is FQNEAQ (reference sequence). The length of the CDR3 is 16 residues. The CDR3, as DNA: TGTGCCAGCAGCTTAGGTCTCAGCTCTGGGGCCAACGTCCTGACTTTC. Encoded protein: CASSLGLSSGANVLTF.